Below, one T cell receptor (beta chain) is given with its context. Measured with immunoSEQ multiplex PCR; TCRdb has only the in-frame clones, and not every one. The sample lists about 13,000 clones; 82% were seen once. These data come from a study of T cell repertoires in ileal Crohn's disease. Germline CDR1 and CDR2: ENHRY and SYGVKD. V lost 2 bases and J 4 bases, leaving 17 bases between the germline ends. This CDR3 is built from 17 residues. The sample was ileal tissue. The chain combines TRBV10-3 with TRBJ2-2; D is possibly TRBD1 (5 bases). This TCR derives from an adult with Crohn's disease. Written as DNA, the CDR3 is TGTGCCATCAGTGAGCCCACTCCGGGCCAGGGCACCGGGGAGCTGTTTTTT. Residues: CAISEPTPGQGTGELFF.